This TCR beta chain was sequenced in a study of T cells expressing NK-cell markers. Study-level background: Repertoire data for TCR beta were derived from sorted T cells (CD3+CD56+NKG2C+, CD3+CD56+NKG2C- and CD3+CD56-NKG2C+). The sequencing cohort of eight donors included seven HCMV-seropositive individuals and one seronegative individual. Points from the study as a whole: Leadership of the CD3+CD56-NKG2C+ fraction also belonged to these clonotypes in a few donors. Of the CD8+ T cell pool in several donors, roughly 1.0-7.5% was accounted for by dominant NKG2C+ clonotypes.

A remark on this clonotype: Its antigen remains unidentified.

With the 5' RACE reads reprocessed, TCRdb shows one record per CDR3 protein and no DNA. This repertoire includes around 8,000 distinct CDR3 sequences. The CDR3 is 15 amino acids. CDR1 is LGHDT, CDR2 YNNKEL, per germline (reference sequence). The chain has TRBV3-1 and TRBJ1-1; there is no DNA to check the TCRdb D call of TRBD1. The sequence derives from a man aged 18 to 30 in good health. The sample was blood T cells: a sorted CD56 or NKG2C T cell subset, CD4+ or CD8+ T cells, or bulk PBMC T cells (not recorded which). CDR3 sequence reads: CASSRGQGTNTEAFF.